This is a list of T cell receptor beta chains from one sample in a study of blood T cells in healthy people across ages. MiXCR, run by TCRdb on the 5' RACE reads, gives a single entry per CDR3 protein. The data contain approximately 830,000 distinct CDR3 sequences, 62% of them singletons. Sequencing was carried out using blood. The origin of the receptors is a man aged 30 to 45 in good health. Both conserved end residues are part of each CDR3. A D gene is named only where the DNA matches it firmly. Clone size, where shown, is once, few, many, or a class for clones that have expanded.

v_call: TRBV14; d_call: -; clone_size: -; j_call: TRBJ2-1; cdr3_nt: TGTGCCAGCAGCCAAGACTCCGGGACGTGGCAGTTCTTC; cdr3_aa: CASSQDSGTWQFF
v_call: TRBV20-1; d_call: -; clone_size: -; j_call: TRBJ2-3; cdr3_nt: TGCAGTGCTAGAGGAGAAGTTAGCACAGATACGCAGTATTTT; cdr3_aa: CSARGEVSTDTQYF
v_call: TRBV13; d_call: -; clone_size: -; j_call: TRBJ1-2; cdr3_nt: TGTGCCAGCAGCTTACGTCTAAAAGGGACCACTTATGGCTACACCTTC; cdr3_aa: CASSLRLKGTTYGYTF
v_call: TRBV5-1; d_call: TRBD2; clone_size: few; j_call: TRBJ2-1; cdr3_nt: TGCGCCAGCAGCTTTACCGGGACTAGCCTTATTAATGAGCAGTTCTTC; cdr3_aa: CASSFTGTSLINEQFF
v_call: TRBV15; d_call: TRBD2; clone_size: -; j_call: TRBJ2-7; cdr3_nt: TGTGCCACCAGCAGAGCGGGGGGTAGCTACGAGCAGTACTTC; cdr3_aa: CATSRAGGSYEQYF
v_call: TRBV5-8; d_call: TRBD1; clone_size: -; j_call: TRBJ2-5; cdr3_nt: TGTGCCAGCAGCGCCCGACAGGGACGAGAGACCCAGTACTTC; cdr3_aa: CASSARQGRETQYF
v_call: TRBV6-2/TRBV6-3; d_call: -; clone_size: -; j_call: TRBJ2-7; cdr3_nt: TGTGCCAGCAGTGTAGGCGGGAACTCCTACGAGCAGTACTTC; cdr3_aa: CASSVGGNSYEQYF
v_call: TRBV2; d_call: TRBD1; clone_size: few; j_call: TRBJ2-1; cdr3_nt: TGTGCCAGCAGTGAAGCGGATACTACCGGGACAGGGTTAATCCCGACTACATACAATGAGCAGTTCTTC; cdr3_aa: CASSEADTTGTGLIPTTYNEQFF
v_call: TRBV28; d_call: -; clone_size: -; j_call: TRBJ2-4; cdr3_nt: TGTGCCAGCAGCCCAGAGGGGGGAGTGTCTGCCAAAAACATTCAGTACTTC; cdr3_aa: CASSPEGGVSAKNIQYF
v_call: TRBV7-9; d_call: -; clone_size: -; j_call: TRBJ2-7; cdr3_nt: TGTACCAGCAGCTCGGACACCAGAGCCTACGAGCAGTACTTC; cdr3_aa: CTSSSDTRAYEQYF
v_call: TRBV14; d_call: -; clone_size: -; j_call: TRBJ2-7; cdr3_nt: TGTGCCAGCAGCCTACAGGCAGGGACAAGCTCCTACGAGCAGTACTTC; cdr3_aa: CASSLQAGTSSYEQYF
v_call: TRBV10-3; d_call: TRBD2; clone_size: few; j_call: TRBJ2-5; cdr3_nt: TGTGCCATCAGTGATCGGGGGGGAATGGAGACCCAGTACTTC; cdr3_aa: CAISDRGGMETQYF
v_call: TRBV15; d_call: TRBD2; clone_size: -; j_call: TRBJ2-4; cdr3_nt: TGTGCCACCAGCACCCCCGGGACTAGCGGTGAGCAGTACTTC; cdr3_aa: CATSTPGTSGEQYF
v_call: TRBV20-1; d_call: TRBD1; clone_size: -; j_call: TRBJ1-1; cdr3_nt: TGCAGTGCTCAAACAGGGGGGCGGAACACTGAAGCTTTCTTT; cdr3_aa: CSAQTGGRNTEAFF
v_call: TRBV10-3; d_call: -; clone_size: few; j_call: TRBJ2-5; cdr3_nt: TGTGCCATCAGTGAGTCTCATTCGGGTGGAGAGACCCAGTACTTC; cdr3_aa: CAISESHSGGETQYF
v_call: TRBV10-3; d_call: -; clone_size: few; j_call: TRBJ1-1; cdr3_nt: TGTGCCATCAGTGAGTCAGGGACACCTGCCATGAACACTGAAGCTTTCTTT; cdr3_aa: CAISESGTPAMNTEAFF
v_call: TRBV12-3/TRBV12-4; d_call: -; clone_size: few; j_call: TRBJ2-4; cdr3_nt: TGTGCCAGCAGTACCCGGACAGGAGGGGAGCAGTACTTC; cdr3_aa: CASSTRTGGEQYF
v_call: TRBV28; d_call: TRBD1; clone_size: few; j_call: TRBJ2-7; cdr3_nt: TGTGCCAGCAGGGGGACAGGGGGCGGTTACGAGCAGTACTTC; cdr3_aa: CASRGTGGGYEQYF
v_call: TRBV10-3; d_call: -; clone_size: -; j_call: TRBJ1-2; cdr3_nt: TGTGCCATCAGTGTACAGGGTACCGATGGCTACACCTTC; cdr3_aa: CAISVQGTDGYTF
v_call: TRBV4-3; d_call: -; clone_size: few; j_call: TRBJ2-7; cdr3_nt: TGCGCCAGCAGCCTAGAACAGCACTACGAGCAGTACTTC; cdr3_aa: CASSLEQHYEQYF
v_call: TRBV15; d_call: -; clone_size: -; j_call: TRBJ1-1; cdr3_nt: TGTGCCACCAGCAGACCCAACAGTGAAGCTTTCTTT; cdr3_aa: CATSRPNSEAFF
v_call: TRBV2; d_call: -; clone_size: -; j_call: TRBJ2-7; cdr3_nt: TGTGCCAGCAGTGTGCGGGACCCCGGGTACAATGAGCAGTACTTC; cdr3_aa: CASSVRDPGYNEQYF
v_call: TRBV7-3; d_call: TRBD1; clone_size: few; j_call: TRBJ2-4; cdr3_nt: TGTGCCAGCAGCGTGACAGGGAAGTCCTATGAGCAGTACTTC; cdr3_aa: CASSVTGKSYEQYF
v_call: TRBV29-1; d_call: TRBD1; clone_size: -; j_call: TRBJ2-3; cdr3_nt: TGCAGCGTCGTCAGGGGGCTGTCAGATACGCAGTATTTT; cdr3_aa: CSVVRGLSDTQYF
v_call: TRBV19; d_call: -; clone_size: -; j_call: TRBJ2-4; cdr3_nt: TGTGCCAGTAGGCTGAGGGCAAAGGGAAACATTCAGTACTTC; cdr3_aa: CASRLRAKGNIQYF
v_call: TRBV20-1; d_call: -; clone_size: -; j_call: TRBJ2-7; cdr3_nt: TGCAGTGCTAGAGAGGGCGGCACCGGGGACGAGCAGTACTTC; cdr3_aa: CSAREGGTGDEQYF
v_call: TRBV6-2/TRBV6-3; d_call: -; clone_size: -; j_call: TRBJ1-2; cdr3_nt: TGTGCCAGCAGTTACTCGCGTGAGGGGCGCGACTATGGCTACACCTTC; cdr3_aa: CASSYSREGRDYGYTF
v_call: TRBV27; d_call: -; clone_size: few; j_call: TRBJ1-5; cdr3_nt: TGTGCCAGCAGACCGACGCGCAATCAGCCCCAGCATTTT; cdr3_aa: CASRPTRNQPQHF
v_call: TRBV6-6; d_call: -; clone_size: once; j_call: TRBJ2-3; cdr3_nt: TGTGCCAGCAGTTACTTGGGGGCCACAACGCTTTCAGATACGCAGTATTTT; cdr3_aa: CASSYLGATTLSDTQYF
v_call: TRBV7-9; d_call: -; clone_size: few; j_call: TRBJ2-3; cdr3_nt: TGTGCCAGCAGCTTCTTTATGGGGGCCTCTATAGATACGCAGTATTTT; cdr3_aa: CASSFFMGASIDTQYF
v_call: TRBV4-2; d_call: TRBD1; clone_size: few; j_call: TRBJ2-5; cdr3_nt: TGTGCCAGCAGCCAAGGACAGGGTGGATCGGAGACCCAGTACTTC; cdr3_aa: CASSQGQGGSETQYF
v_call: TRBV4-2; d_call: -; clone_size: -; j_call: TRBJ1-1; cdr3_nt: TGTGCCAGCAGCCAAGGGGACAACATGAACACTGAAGCTTTCTTT; cdr3_aa: CASSQGDNMNTEAFF
v_call: TRBV5-1; d_call: TRBD1; clone_size: -; j_call: TRBJ2-5; cdr3_nt: TGCGCCAGCAGCGTAAGGGATGGGTACAGGGGGCACCAGTACTTC; cdr3_aa: CASSVRDGYRGHQYF
v_call: TRBV7-2; d_call: TRBD2; clone_size: -; j_call: TRBJ2-6; cdr3_nt: TGTGCCAGCAGCTTTAAGCGGGGGGGCCTTTCTGGGGCCAACGTCCTGACTTTC; cdr3_aa: CASSFKRGGLSGANVLTF
v_call: TRBV5-1; d_call: -; clone_size: once; j_call: TRBJ2-7; cdr3_nt: TGCGCCAGCAGCTTGACAGTTCCCTCCTACGAGCAGTACTTC; cdr3_aa: CASSLTVPSYEQYF
v_call: TRBV20-1; d_call: TRBD2; clone_size: -; j_call: TRBJ2-5; cdr3_nt: TGCAGTGCTAGAGGTCCTAGCGGCCAGGTCGAGACCCAGTACTTC; cdr3_aa: CSARGPSGQVETQYF
v_call: TRBV20-1; d_call: -; clone_size: -; j_call: TRBJ1-6; cdr3_nt: TGCAGTGCTAGAAGGGCGACATCAGAGAATAATTCACCCCTCCACTTT; cdr3_aa: CSARRATSENNSPLHF
v_call: TRBV2; d_call: -; clone_size: -; j_call: TRBJ1-6; cdr3_nt: TGTGCCAGCAGGTCGCTCGGGATCACCCTCCACTTT; cdr3_aa: CASRSLGITLHF
v_call: TRBV9; d_call: TRBD1; clone_size: -; j_call: TRBJ1-4; cdr3_nt: TGTGCCAGCAGCGTACAGGGGGGAAGGGCTAATGAAAAACTGTTTTTT; cdr3_aa: CASSVQGGRANEKLFF
v_call: TRBV6-5; d_call: -; clone_size: few; j_call: TRBJ1-2; cdr3_nt: TGTGCCAGCAACTCGGACGGGCTAGACTATGGCTACACCTTC; cdr3_aa: CASNSDGLDYGYTF
v_call: TRBV20-1; d_call: -; clone_size: -; j_call: TRBJ2-1; cdr3_nt: TGCAGTGCTAGCCCCTGGGCAGGGGTCAATGAGCAGTTCTTC; cdr3_aa: CSASPWAGVNEQFF